This T cell receptor (beta chain) was captured by sequencing in a study of T cell responses to AZD1222 COVID-19 vaccine. Measured with immunoSEQ multiplex PCR; TCRdb has only the in-frame clones, and not every one. Here the sample spans tens of thousands of clones, around 90% being singletons. Trimming left V 0 bases short and J 7 bases short, with 12 bases between. Germline V CDR1 and CDR2: GTSNPN, SVGIG (reference sequence). The CDR3 spans 13 residues. This sequence joins TRBV30 and TRBJ1-1, with D perhaps TRBD1 (6 bases). This receptor was obtained from an adult who received the AZD1222 COVID-19 vaccine. The input for sequencing was peripheral blood, taken 28 days after the second AZD1222 dose. CDR3 DNA sequence: TGTGCCTGGAGTGTTTGGGGGCACGATGAAGCTTTCTTT. This gives the protein CAWSVWGHDEAFF.